Sequencing of this TCR beta chain was carried out in a study of shared clonotypes between healthy human individuals. Regarding the study as a whole: It was the non-shared clonotypes that had lower generation probabilities than clonotypes shared by all four donors. Despite large depth, rarefaction showed incomplete sorted-subset sequencing.

Original processing methods: As immunoSEQ supplied junction-only sequences (without quality scores), filtering differed. Method: immunoSEQ multiplex PCR; TCRdb's copy keeps in-frame clones and lacks some. V and J calls plus clone size are reproduced from that table; the DNA served to infer D and trimming. This repertoire shows approximately 2.3 million clones, approximately 95% found once; its top ten account for 0.35% to 0.45%. With respect to this clone: Its target is not known. Other DNA sequences in the same sample also yield this CDR3.

Trimming left V 1 base short and J 3 bases short, with 9 bases between. The CDR3 contains 14 residues. CDR1 and CDR2 from the germline V gene are SGHTA and FQGTGA. The chain is built from TRBV7-3 and TRBJ1-1; the D gene is possibly TRBD1 (5 bases). Sequencing used naive CD4+ T cells from PBMCs. Subset noted: CD45RA+ positively selected. The clonotype comes from a man aged 18 to 35 in good health. Some clones in this sample may be carry-over from other donors' samples. The CDR3 DNA reads as TGTGCCAGCAGCTTAAGAGGGGAGGACACTGAAGCTTTCTTT. Its protein product is CASSLRGEDTEAFF.